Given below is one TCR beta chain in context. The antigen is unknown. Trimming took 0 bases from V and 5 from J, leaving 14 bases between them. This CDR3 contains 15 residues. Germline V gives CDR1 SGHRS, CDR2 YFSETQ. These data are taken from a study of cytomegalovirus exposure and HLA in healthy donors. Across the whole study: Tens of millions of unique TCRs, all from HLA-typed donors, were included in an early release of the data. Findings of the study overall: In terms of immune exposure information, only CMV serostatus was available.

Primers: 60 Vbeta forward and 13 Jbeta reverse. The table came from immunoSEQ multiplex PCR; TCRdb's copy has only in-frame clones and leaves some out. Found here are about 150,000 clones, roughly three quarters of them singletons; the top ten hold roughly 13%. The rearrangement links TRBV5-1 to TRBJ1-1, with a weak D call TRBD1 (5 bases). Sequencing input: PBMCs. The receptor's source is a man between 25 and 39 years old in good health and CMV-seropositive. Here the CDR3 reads CASSLAGGGGTEAFF. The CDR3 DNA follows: TGCGCCAGCAGCTTGGCCGGCGGGGGTGGGACTGAAGCTTTCTTT.